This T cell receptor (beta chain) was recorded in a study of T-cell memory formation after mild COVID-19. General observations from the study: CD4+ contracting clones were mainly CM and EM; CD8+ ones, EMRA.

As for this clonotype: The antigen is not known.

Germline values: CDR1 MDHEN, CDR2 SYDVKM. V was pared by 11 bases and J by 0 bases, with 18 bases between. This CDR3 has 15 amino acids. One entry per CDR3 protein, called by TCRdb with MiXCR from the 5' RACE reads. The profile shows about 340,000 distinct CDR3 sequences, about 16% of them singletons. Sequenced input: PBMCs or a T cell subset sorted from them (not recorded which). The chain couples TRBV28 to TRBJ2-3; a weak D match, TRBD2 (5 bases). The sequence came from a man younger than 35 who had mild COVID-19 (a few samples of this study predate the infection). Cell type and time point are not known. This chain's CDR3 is CASIGVRRSTDTQYF. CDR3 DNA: TGTGCCTCTATCGGGGTACGGCGGAGCACAGATACGCAGTATTTT.